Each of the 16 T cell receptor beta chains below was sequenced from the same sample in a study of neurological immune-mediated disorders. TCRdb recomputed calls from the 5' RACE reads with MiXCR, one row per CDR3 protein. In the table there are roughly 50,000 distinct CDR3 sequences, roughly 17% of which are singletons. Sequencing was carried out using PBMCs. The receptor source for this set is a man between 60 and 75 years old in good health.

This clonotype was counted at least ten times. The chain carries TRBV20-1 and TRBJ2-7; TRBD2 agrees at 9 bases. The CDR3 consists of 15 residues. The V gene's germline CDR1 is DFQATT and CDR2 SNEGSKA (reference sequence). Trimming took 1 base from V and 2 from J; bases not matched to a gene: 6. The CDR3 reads CSARVPGLATYEQYF. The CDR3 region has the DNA TGCAGTGCTAGAGTCCCTGGACTAGCGACCTACGAGCAGTACTTC.

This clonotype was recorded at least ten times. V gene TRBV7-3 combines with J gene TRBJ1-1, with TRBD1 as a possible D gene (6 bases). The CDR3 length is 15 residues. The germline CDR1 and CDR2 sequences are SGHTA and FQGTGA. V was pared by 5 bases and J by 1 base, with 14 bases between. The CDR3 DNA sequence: TGTGCCAGCAGCACACAGGGAGGTGCGAACACTGAAGCTTTCTTT. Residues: CASSTQGGANTEAFF.

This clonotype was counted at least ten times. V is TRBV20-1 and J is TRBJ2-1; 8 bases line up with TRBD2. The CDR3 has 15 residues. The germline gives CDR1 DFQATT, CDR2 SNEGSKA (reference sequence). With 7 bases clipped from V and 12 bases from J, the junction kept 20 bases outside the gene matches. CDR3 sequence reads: CSERSRSGSATGQFF. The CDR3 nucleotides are TGCAGTGAACGGTCACGGAGCGGGAGTGCCACGGGGCAGTTCTTC.

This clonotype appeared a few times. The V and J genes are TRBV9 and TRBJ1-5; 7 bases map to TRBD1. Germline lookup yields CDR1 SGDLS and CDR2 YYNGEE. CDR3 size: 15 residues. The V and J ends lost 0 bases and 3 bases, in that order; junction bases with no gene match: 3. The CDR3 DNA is TGTGCCAGCAGCGTAGGACAGGGAGACAATCAGCCCCAGCATTTT. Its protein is CASSVGQGDNQPQHF. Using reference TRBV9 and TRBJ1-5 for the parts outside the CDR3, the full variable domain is DSGVTQTPKHLITATGQRVTLRCSPRSGDLSVYWYQQSLDQGLQFLIQYYNGEERAKGNILERFSAQQFPDLHSELNLSSLELGDSALYFCASSVGQGDNQPQHFGDGTRLSIL.

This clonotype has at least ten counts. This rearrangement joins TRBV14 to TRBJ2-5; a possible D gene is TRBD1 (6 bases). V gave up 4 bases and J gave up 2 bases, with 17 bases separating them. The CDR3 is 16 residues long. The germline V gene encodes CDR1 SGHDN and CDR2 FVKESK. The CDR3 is CASSPLTGTYQETQYF. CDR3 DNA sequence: TGTGCCAGCAGCCCCCTCACTGGGACATATCAAGAGACCCAGTACTTC.

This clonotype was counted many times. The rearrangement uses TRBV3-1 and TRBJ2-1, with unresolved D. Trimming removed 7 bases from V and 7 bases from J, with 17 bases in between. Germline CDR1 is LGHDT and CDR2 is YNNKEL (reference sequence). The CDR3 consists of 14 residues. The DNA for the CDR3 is TGTGCCAGCACCCAGGCCGGCCCCCGGAATGAGCAGTTCTTC. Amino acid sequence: CASTQAGPRNEQFF.

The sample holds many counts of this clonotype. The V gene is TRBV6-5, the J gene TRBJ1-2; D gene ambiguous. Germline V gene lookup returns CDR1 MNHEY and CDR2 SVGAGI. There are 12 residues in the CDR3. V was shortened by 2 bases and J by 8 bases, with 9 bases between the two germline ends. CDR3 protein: CASSYGDWGYTF. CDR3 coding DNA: TGTGCCAGCAGTTACGGGGATTGGGGCTACACCTTC.

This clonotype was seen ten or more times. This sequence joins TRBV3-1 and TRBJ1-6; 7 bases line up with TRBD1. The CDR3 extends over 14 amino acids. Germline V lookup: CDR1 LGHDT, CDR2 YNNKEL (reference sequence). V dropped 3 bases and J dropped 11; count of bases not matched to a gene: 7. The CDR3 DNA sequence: TGTGCCAGCAGCCACCCAGGGGGAAATCCACCCCTCCACTTT. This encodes CASSHPGGNPPLHF. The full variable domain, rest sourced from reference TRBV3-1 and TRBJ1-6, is DTAVSQTPKYLVTQMGNDKSIKCEQNLGHDTMYWYKQDSKKFLKIMFSYNNKELIINETVPNRFSPKSPDKAHLNLHINSLELGDSAVYFCASSHPGGNPPLHFGNGTRLTVT.

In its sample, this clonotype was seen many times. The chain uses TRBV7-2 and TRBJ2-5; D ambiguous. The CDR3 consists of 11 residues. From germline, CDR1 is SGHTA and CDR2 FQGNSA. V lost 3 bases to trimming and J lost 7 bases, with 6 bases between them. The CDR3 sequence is CASSFEATQYF. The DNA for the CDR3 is TGTGCCAGCAGCTTTGAGGCGACCCAGTACTTC.

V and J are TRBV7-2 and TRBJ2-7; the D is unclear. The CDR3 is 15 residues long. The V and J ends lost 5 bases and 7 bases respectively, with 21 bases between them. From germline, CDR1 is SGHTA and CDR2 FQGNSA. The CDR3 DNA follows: TGTGCCAGCAGCCCGACTGTCGGGTCCTTCGGAGAGCAGTACTTC. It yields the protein CASSPTVGSFGEQYF.

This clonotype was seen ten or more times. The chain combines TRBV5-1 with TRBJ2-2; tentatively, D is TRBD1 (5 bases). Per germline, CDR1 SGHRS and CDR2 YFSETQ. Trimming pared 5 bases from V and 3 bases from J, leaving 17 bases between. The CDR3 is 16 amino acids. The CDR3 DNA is TGCGCCAGCAGGACGCAGGGATTCGCGGACACCGGGGAGCTGTTTTTT. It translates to CASRTQGFADTGELFF.

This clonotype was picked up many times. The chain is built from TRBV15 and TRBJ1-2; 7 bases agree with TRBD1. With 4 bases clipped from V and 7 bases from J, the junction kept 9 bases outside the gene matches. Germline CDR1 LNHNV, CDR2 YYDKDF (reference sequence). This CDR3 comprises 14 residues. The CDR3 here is CATSKGEGALGYTF. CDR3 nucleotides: TGTGCCACCAGCAAAGGGGAGGGGGCGCTTGGCTACACCTTC.

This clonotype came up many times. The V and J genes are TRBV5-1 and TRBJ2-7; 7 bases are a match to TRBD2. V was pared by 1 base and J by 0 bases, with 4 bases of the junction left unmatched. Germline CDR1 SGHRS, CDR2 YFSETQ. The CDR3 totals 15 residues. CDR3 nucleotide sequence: TGCGCCAGCAGCTTGAGGAGCGGGGCCTCCTACGAGCAGTACTTC. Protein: CASSLRSGASYEQYF.

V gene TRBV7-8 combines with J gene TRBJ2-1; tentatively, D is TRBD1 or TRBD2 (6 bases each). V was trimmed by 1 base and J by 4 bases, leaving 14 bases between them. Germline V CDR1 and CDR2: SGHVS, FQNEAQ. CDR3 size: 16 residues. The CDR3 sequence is CASSLGAGGGYNEQFF. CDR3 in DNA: TGTGCCAGCAGCTTAGGAGCTGGAGGGGGGTACAATGAGCAGTTCTTC.

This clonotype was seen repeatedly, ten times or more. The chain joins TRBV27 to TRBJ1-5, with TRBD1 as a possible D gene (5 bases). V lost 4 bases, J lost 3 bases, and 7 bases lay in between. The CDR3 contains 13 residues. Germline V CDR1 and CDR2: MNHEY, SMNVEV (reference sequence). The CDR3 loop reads CASSSGYNQPQHF. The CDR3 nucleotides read TGTGCCAGCAGTTCAGGGTACAATCAGCCCCAGCATTTT.

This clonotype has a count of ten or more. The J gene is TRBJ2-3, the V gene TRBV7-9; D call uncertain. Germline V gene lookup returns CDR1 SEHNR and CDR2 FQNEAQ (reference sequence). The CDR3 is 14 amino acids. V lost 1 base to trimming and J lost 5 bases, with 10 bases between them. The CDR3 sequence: CASSLDGSLDTQYF. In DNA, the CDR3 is TGTGCCAGCAGCTTAGACGGATCGCTAGATACGCAGTATTTT.